A single sample is the source of the 30 T cell receptor beta chains below, sequenced in a study of T-cell memory formation after mild COVID-19. TCRdb reanalysed the 5' RACE reads using MiXCR and keeps one entry per CDR3 protein. This table has fewer than 650,000 distinct CDR3 sequences, about 20% appearing once. The sample comprised PBMCs or a T cell subset sorted from them (not recorded which). These receptors were taken from an adult woman who had mild COVID-19 (a few samples of this study predate the infection). Cell type and time point are not known.

This clonotype was seen a few times. J is TRBJ1-4 and V is TRBV18; D not resolved. The germline V gene has CDR1 KGHSH and CDR2 LQKENI. The CDR3 consists of 11 residues. V was trimmed by 6 bases and J by 11 bases, leaving 10 bases between them. CDR3 sequence reads: CASSQDEKLFF. The CDR3 region has the DNA TGTGCCAGCTCCCAGGACGAGAAACTGTTTTTT.

The chain couples TRBV30 to TRBJ2-3; maybe TRBD2 (6 bases). The V gene lost 4 bases and the J gene lost 5 bases, with 25 bases spanning the gap. Germline CDR1 is GTSNPN and CDR2 is SVGIG (reference sequence). The CDR3 sequence is 17 residues long. CDR3 region: CAWNYDLLASPLDTQYF. The CDR3 DNA follows: TGTGCCTGGAATTACGACCTACTAGCAAGCCCTCTAGATACGCAGTATTTT.

This clonotype was detected only a few times. V gene TRBV6-5 combines with J gene TRBJ2-5; TRBD2 matches at 9 bases. The ends lost 5 bases at V and 5 bases at J; junction bases unmatched: 15. Germline V gene data show CDR1 as MNHEY and CDR2 as SVGAGI. This CDR3 is built from 17 residues. The CDR3 here is CASSPPLNGLAFETQYF. The CDR3 bases are TGTGCCAGCAGTCCCCCCCTCAACGGACTAGCGTTTGAGACCCAGTACTTC.

The genes are TRBV13 and TRBJ2-1; 7 positions match TRBD1. Per the germline V gene, CDR1 is PRHDT and CDR2 is FYEKMQ (reference sequence). The J segment lost 7 bases and the V segment lost 3 bases, leaving 6 bases of the junction unmatched. This CDR3 comprises 14 residues. The CDR3 DNA reads TGTGCCAGCAGCTTCAGAGGGGGCCGAAATGAGCAGTTCTTC. Translating it yields CASSFRGGRNEQFF.

This clonotype was seen more than once but under ten times. The rearrangement uses TRBV7-2 and TRBJ2-5; D perhaps matches TRBD2 (6 bases). V was trimmed by 3 bases and J by 14 bases, leaving 16 bases between them. CDR1 SGHTA and CDR2 FQGNSA come from the germline V gene. This CDR3 has 12 amino acids. Written as DNA, the CDR3 is TGTGCCAGCAGCTTCGAGCTGGGGGGTCATTACTTC. Protein sequence: CASSFELGGHYF.

The chain recombines TRBV7-6 with TRBJ2-1, with TRBD1 identical over 10 bases. Germline lookup yields CDR1 SGHVS and CDR2 FNYEAQ. The CDR3 has 16 amino acids. With V trimmed by 5 bases and J by 2 bases, 6 bases remained unmatched. The CDR3 region is CASSPSGTGAYNEQFF. The CDR3 region has the DNA TGTGCCAGCAGCCCCTCCGGGACAGGGGCCTACAATGAGCAGTTCTTC.

This clonotype was seen a handful of times. The rearrangement joins TRBV7-9 to TRBJ1-2, with 10 positions matching TRBD1. In germline, CDR1 is SEHNR, CDR2 FQNEAQ (reference sequence). This CDR3 has 13 residues. The V segment lost 10 bases and the J segment 6 bases; nucleotides outside the gene matches: 8. CDR3 in amino acids: CATSTGGKDGYTF. As DNA, the CDR3 is TGTGCCACTTCGACAGGGGGCAAAGATGGCTACACCTTC.

This clonotype showed up just a few times. This chain joins TRBV6-7 and TRBJ2-7; no definite D call. TRBV6-7 carries the ORF label, with uncertain function. The V end lost 1 base, the J end lost 6 bases, and 13 bases lay between the germline ends. There are 14 residues in the CDR3. CDR3 in amino acids: CASSYYFPMCEQYF. As DNA, the CDR3 is TGTGCCAGCAGTTACTACTTCCCTATGTGCGAGCAGTACTTC.

This clonotype was seen only a few times. The rearrangement links TRBV9 to TRBJ2-1, with TRBD2 identical over 7 bases. This CDR3 comprises 13 residues. CDR1 and CDR2 from the germline V gene are SGDLS and YYNGEE. V dropped 4 bases and J dropped 14; count of bases not matched to a gene: 12. The CDR3 here is CASSSGTPAAEFF. In nucleotides, the CDR3 is TGTGCCAGCAGCAGCGGGACGCCGGCTGCGGAGTTCTTC.

The rearrangement joins TRBV12-3 or TRBV12-4 to TRBJ2-1; a weak D match, TRBD2 (5 bases). The ends were cut back, 7 bases at V and 9 bases at J, with 16 bases in the middle. The CDR3 consists of 13 residues. CDR3 sequence reads: CASTFRVAGEQFF. The CDR3 DNA sequence: TGTGCCAGCACCTTTCGGGTGGCGGGTGAGCAGTTCTTC.

This chain links TRBV5-8 with TRBJ2-2; no clear D gene. The CDR3 contains 15 residues. V lost 9 bases, J lost 6 bases, and 21 bases lay in between. Germline V lookup: CDR1 SGHTS, CDR2 YDEGEE. CDR3 residues: CANSDTDGVSGELFF. Written as DNA, the CDR3 is TGTGCCAATTCCGACACGGATGGCGTTTCCGGGGAGCTGTTTTTT.

This sequence joins TRBV14 and TRBJ2-1; perhaps TRBD2 as D (6 bases). V shed 8 bases and J shed 3 bases, with 8 bases lying between them. The CDR3 is 12 amino acids. Germline assignment: CDR1 SGHDN and CDR2 FVKESK. CDR3 nucleotides: TGTGCCAGCGGGAGGTACTACAATGAGCAGTTCTTC. Translating gives CASGRYYNEQFF.

This clonotype was picked up a small number of times. This chain links TRBV20-1 with TRBJ2-7, with D tentatively TRBD2 (5 bases). The CDR3 consists of 15 residues. V gave up 0 bases and J gave up 3 bases, with 15 bases separating them. CDR1 DFQATT and CDR2 SNEGSKA come from the germline V gene (reference sequence). The CDR3 loop is CSARDRQADFYEQYF. The CDR3 DNA reads TGCAGTGCTAGAGATCGGCAGGCGGACTTCTACGAGCAGTACTTC.

Only a few counts were recorded for this clonotype. This chain connects TRBV7-9 to TRBJ2-7; possible D gene TRBD1, 6 bases. Germline V gene sequence: CDR1 SEHNR, CDR2 FQNEAQ (reference sequence). The length of the CDR3 is 17 residues. The ends were cut back, 0 bases at V and 7 bases at J, with 22 bases in the middle. Here the CDR3 reads CASSLASPNRVSSEQYF. The CDR3 bases are TGTGCCAGCAGCTTAGCGTCTCCCAACAGGGTCAGCTCGGAGCAGTACTTC.

The CDR3 sequence: CASSRGQGPNTQYF. In DNA, the CDR3 is TGTGCCAGCAGCCGCGGACAGGGACCGAATACGCAGTATTTT. The chain uses TRBV28 and TRBJ2-3, with TRBD1 identical over 8 bases. There are 14 residues in the CDR3. The trim removed 6 bases at V and 7 bases at J, leaving 9 bases unmatched. Per germline, CDR1 MDHEN and CDR2 SYDVKM.

This clonotype was seen more than once but under ten times. The chain employs TRBV25-1 and TRBJ1-6; D remains ambiguous. Germline values: CDR1 MGHDK, CDR2 SYGVNS. The CDR3 sequence is 13 residues long. The V and J ends lost 4 bases and 6 bases respectively, with 7 bases between them. CDR3 amino acids: CASSGRTNSPLHF. The CDR3 DNA is TGTGCCAGCAGTGGACGGACTAATTCACCCCTCCACTTT.

This chain connects TRBV4-1 to TRBJ1-1, with D hard to call. Germline V lookup: CDR1 MGHRA, CDR2 YSYEKL. This CDR3 is built from 14 residues. With 1 base removed from V and 6 bases from J, the gap between germline ends came to 12 bases. The CDR3 loop reads CASSQVFGRSEAFF. In DNA, the CDR3 is TGCGCCAGCAGCCAAGTCTTCGGACGGTCTGAAGCTTTCTTT.

The chain uses TRBV4-1 and TRBJ2-7, with 9 bases lining up with TRBD1. CDR1 MGHRA and CDR2 YSYEKL come from the germline V gene. This CDR3 comprises 16 residues. V dropped 0 bases and J dropped 1; count of bases not matched to a gene: 4. CDR3 nucleotides: TGCGCCAGCAGCCAAGAAAGGGACAGGGCGTCCTACGAGCAGTACTTC. Encoded protein: CASSQERDRASYEQYF.

Here the CDR3 DNA reads TGTGCCAGTAGTATCGGCGGGGGCCCAAGGGCACTCAATGAGCAGTTCTTC. Its translation is CASSIGGGPRALNEQFF. The chain joins TRBV19 to TRBJ2-1, with TRBD2 as a possible D gene (7 bases). The CDR3 has 17 residues. The germline CDR1 and CDR2 sequences are LNHDA and SQIVND (reference sequence). Trimming pared 3 bases from V and 6 bases from J, leaving 21 bases between.

The rearrangement uses TRBV27 and TRBJ1-6; D gene ambiguous. The CDR3 consists of 15 residues. Germline loops: CDR1 MNHEY, CDR2 SMNVEV (reference sequence). V was cut by 4 bases and J by 8 bases, with 15 bases left in between. The CDR3 reads CASSSRTGGYSPLHF. In nucleotides, the CDR3 is TGTGCCAGCAGTTCGCGGACCGGCGGTTATTCACCCCTCCACTTT.

The chain couples TRBV4-1 to TRBJ1-6; tentatively, D is TRBD1 (5 bases). The CDR3 runs to 16 residues. V shed 3 bases and J shed 3 bases, with 12 bases lying between them. Germline assignment: CDR1 MGHRA and CDR2 YSYEKL. This CDR3 is CASSHSDRLYNSPLHF. The CDR3 DNA follows: TGCGCCAGCAGCCATTCAGACAGACTCTATAATTCACCCCTCCACTTT.

This clonotype appeared a few times. The rearrangement uses TRBV6-6 and TRBJ2-7; 7 bases align to TRBD1. Germline values: CDR1 MNHNY, CDR2 SVGAGI (reference sequence). This CDR3 has 16 amino acids. V lost 1 base and J lost 0; bases outside the gene matches: 6. CDR3: CASSYLGQRSSYEQYF. CDR3 nucleotides: TGTGCCAGCAGTTACTTGGGACAGAGGAGCTCCTACGAGCAGTACTTC.

This chain joins TRBV7-8 and TRBJ2-7, with D possibly being TRBD2 (6 bases). CDR3 length: 16 amino acids. Germline-derived CDR1 and CDR2 are SGHVS and FQNEAQ. Trimming left V 1 base short and J 1 base short, with 14 bases between. The CDR3: CASSLERQGGSYEQYF. For the CDR3, the DNA is TGTGCCAGCAGCTTAGAGCGCCAGGGAGGTTCCTACGAGCAGTACTTC. The full variable domain, its missing parts supplied by reference TRBV7-8 and TRBJ2-7, is GAGVSQSPRYKVAKRGQDVALRCDPISGHVSLFWYQQALGQGPEFLTYFQNEAQLDKSGLPSDRFFAERPEGSVSTLKIQRTQQEDSAVYLCASSLERQGGSYEQYFGPGTRLTVT.

This clonotype showed up just a few times. This chain uses TRBV6-5 with TRBJ2-4; 7 bases fit TRBD2. Germline trimming cut 0 bases from V and 1 base from J; bases unmatched to any gene: 3. The CDR3 covers 16 residues. Germline loops: CDR1 MNHEY, CDR2 SVGAGI. The CDR3 DNA is TGTGCCAGCAGTTACTCTGGGGGGGAGGCCAAAAACATTCAGTACTTC. It is translated as CASSYSGGEAKNIQYF.

V gene TRBV7-2 combines with J gene TRBJ2-7; weak D call: TRBD2 (6 bases). The CDR3 extends over 13 amino acids. Germline values: CDR1 SGHTA, CDR2 FQGNSA. Trimming cost V 3 bases and J 5 bases, with 11 bases left between them. The CDR3 loop is CASSLIAGHEQYF. As DNA, the CDR3 is TGTGCCAGCAGCTTGATTGCGGGGCACGAGCAGTACTTC.

This rearrangement joins TRBV24-1 to TRBJ2-2; 7 bases are shared with TRBD1. Germline V gene sequence: CDR1 KGHDR, CDR2 SFDVKD. This CDR3 comprises 17 residues. Germline trimming cut 4 bases from V and 0 bases from J; bases unmatched to any gene: 7. The CDR3 loop is CATSEMGQTSNTGELFF. CDR3 sequence (DNA): TGTGCCACCAGTGAGATGGGACAGACCTCGAACACCGGGGAGCTGTTTTTT.

This chain links TRBV5-1 with TRBJ2-3; D assignment may be TRBD1 or TRBD2 (5 bases each). The ends were cut back, 4 bases at V and 6 bases at J, with 24 bases in the middle. CDR3 size: 17 residues. The germline V gene encodes CDR1 SGHRS and CDR2 YFSETQ. This chain's CDR3 is CASSPGFQGPVRDTQYF. In DNA form, the CDR3 reads TGCGCCAGCAGCCCCGGGTTTCAGGGACCAGTCAGGGATACGCAGTATTTT.

The J gene is TRBJ1-5, the V gene TRBV20-1; no firm D call. Looked up from germline, CDR1 is DFQATT and CDR2 is SNEGSKA (reference sequence). V shed 5 bases and J shed 5 bases, with 10 bases lying between them. The CDR3 consists of 12 residues. CDR3 sequence: CSAGDRDQPQHF. In DNA, the CDR3 is TGCAGTGCTGGGGATAGGGATCAGCCCCAGCATTTT.

This clonotype was recorded a few times. The chain uses TRBV7-3 and TRBJ2-1, with 7 positions matching TRBD2. V lost 2 bases to trimming and J lost 3 bases; unmatched junction nucleotides: 4. From germline, CDR1 is SGHTA and CDR2 FQGTGA. The CDR3 runs to 15 residues. CDR3 sequence: CASSLQASGYNEQFF. The CDR3 DNA reads as TGTGCCAGCAGCTTACAGGCTAGCGGCTACAATGAGCAGTTCTTC.

The chain recombines TRBV5-1 with TRBJ2-1, with D unclear. V was shortened by 1 base and J by 0 bases, with 11 bases between the two germline ends. The CDR3 length is 16 residues. Germline CDR1 reads SGHRS; CDR2 reads YFSETQ. The CDR3 reads CASSLLGDSSYNEQFF. Here the CDR3 DNA reads TGCGCCAGCAGCTTGTTAGGCGATAGCTCCTACAATGAGCAGTTCTTC.